This T cell receptor (beta chain) appears in the sequencing data of a study of T cell changes during pregnancy in multiple sclerosis. The CDR3 is 14 amino acids. The V gene's germline CDR1 is MNHEY and CDR2 SVGAGI. TCRdb keeps only in-frame clones here, not all; method: immunoSEQ multiplex PCR. This sample has more than 35,000 clones; 80% to 95% occur once, and the top ten carry 0.43%. This sequence joins TRBV6-5 and TRBJ1-3; maybe TRBD1 (5 bases). This TCR derives from a female donor in good health, enrolled as a control in a pregnancy study. The source was CD4+ T cells from peripheral blood mononuclear cells, collected in the third trimester of pregnancy. The CDR3 protein is CGTIGASSGNTIYF. Here the CDR3 DNA reads TGTGGGACGATAGGGGCCTCCTCTGGAAACACCATATATTTT.